These T cell receptor beta chains were read from a single sample in a study of blood T cell repertoires in COVID-19. Here immunoSEQ multiplex PCR was the method, and the copy in TCRdb shows in-frame clones only, minus some. The table includes around 230,000 clones, about nine tenths detected once. The sequenced sample consisted of PBMCs or T cells enriched from blood (not recorded which). Every receptor here comes from a woman aged 35 to 49 with acute COVID-19. Both conserved end residues are part of each CDR3.

V gene: TRBV19; J gene: TRBJ1-2; CDR3 protein: CASSIIAYYGYTF
V gene: TRBV27; J gene: TRBJ2-2; CDR3 protein: CASTPEGNTGELFF
V gene: TRBV29-1; J gene: TRBJ2-1; CDR3 protein: CSVGGLGVFNEQFF
V gene: TRBV9; J gene: TRBJ1-3; CDR3 protein: CASSPSSGGNTIYF
V gene: TRBV7-9; J gene: TRBJ1-2; CDR3 protein: CASSLALNTGENYGYTF
V gene: TRBV28; J gene: TRBJ1-1; CDR3 protein: CASSYPTVTEAFF
V gene: TRBV6-4; J gene: TRBJ2-3; CDR3 protein: CASSATSGGADTQYF
V gene: TRBV28; J gene: TRBJ2-7; CDR3 protein: CASTTAGTGDFRSYEQYF
V gene: TRBV12-5; J gene: TRBJ1-5; CDR3 protein: CASGKSNQPQHF
V gene: TRBV14; J gene: TRBJ2-1; CDR3 protein: CASSQGTPKYNEQFF
V gene: TRBV11-2; J gene: TRBJ1-5; CDR3 protein: CASSLGQGANQPQHF
V gene: TRBV19; J gene: TRBJ1-6; CDR3 protein: CASSILAGQTSSYNSPLHF
V gene: TRBV4-1; J gene: TRBJ1-1; CDR3 protein: CASSQEHAGFSEAFF
V gene: TRBV14; J gene: TRBJ1-1; CDR3 protein: CASSQVGWTEAFF
V gene: TRBV19; J gene: TRBJ1-2; CDR3 protein: CASSGRQGAPYGYTF